This T cell receptor beta chain appears in the sequencing data of a study of cytomegalovirus exposure and HLA in healthy donors. A multiplex PCR was run with 60 Vbeta primers and 13 Jbeta primers. The data were produced by immunoSEQ multiplex PCR, yet TCRdb's version contains in-frame clones alone and is incomplete. Here the sample spans roughly 110,000 clones, 67% being singletons. Nominally healthy donors provided the samples, though records likely missed some immune exposures. In this sample, this clone turned up a few times. Trimming cost V 2 bases and J 7 bases, with 13 bases left between them. From germline, CDR1 is LNHNV and CDR2 YYDKDF (reference sequence). The CDR3 contains 14 residues.

The sequence derives from a young man in good health and CMV-seropositive. The sample comprised PBMCs. The V gene is TRBV15, the J gene TRBJ2-3; the D is unclear. The CDR3 loop is CATSRPSSGHTQYF. CDR3 nucleotide sequence: TGTGCCACCAGCAGACCATCTTCGGGTCATACGCAGTATTTT.